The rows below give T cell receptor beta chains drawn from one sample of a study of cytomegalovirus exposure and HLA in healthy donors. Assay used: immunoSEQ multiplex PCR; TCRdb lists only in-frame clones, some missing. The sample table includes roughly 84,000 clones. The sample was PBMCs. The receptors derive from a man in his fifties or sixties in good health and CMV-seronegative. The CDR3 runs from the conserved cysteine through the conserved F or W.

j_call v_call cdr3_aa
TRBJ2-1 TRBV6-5 CASSYAQGQSGDEQFF
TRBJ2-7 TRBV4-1 CASSRRPGQGGAYEQYF
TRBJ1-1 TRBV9 CASSGRDRTNTEAFF
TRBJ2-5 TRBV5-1 CASSLQGGETQYF
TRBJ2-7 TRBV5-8 CASSLSPSGGYEQYF
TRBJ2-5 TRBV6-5 CASSYSTHQETQYF
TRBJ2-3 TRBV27 CASSSLAGSTDTQYF
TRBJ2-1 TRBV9 CASSVVAGGHAEQFF
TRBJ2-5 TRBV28 CASSFPSGAKETQYF
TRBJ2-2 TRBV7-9 CASSFQGQGASTGELFF
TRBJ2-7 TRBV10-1 CASSPGQSYEQYF
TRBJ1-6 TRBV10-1 CASSPQLNSPLHF
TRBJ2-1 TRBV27 CASSLSASIDEQFF
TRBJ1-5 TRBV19 CARILPGHWSNQPQHF
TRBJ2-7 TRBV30 CAFTGQGYEQYF
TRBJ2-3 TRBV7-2 CASSLDSMDTQYF
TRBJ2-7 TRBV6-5 CASSYGQGIAYEQYF
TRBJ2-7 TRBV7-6 CASSHDQGAYEQYF
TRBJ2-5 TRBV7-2 CASSVGQGRETQYF
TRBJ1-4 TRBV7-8 CASSLAGGGHTTNEKLFF
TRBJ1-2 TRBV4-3 CASSQDSELGLGYTF
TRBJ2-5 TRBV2 CASSGQGGIGTQYF
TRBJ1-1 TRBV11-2 CASTTGMNTEAFF
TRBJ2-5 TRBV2 CASSGTSVQETQYF
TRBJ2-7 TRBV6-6 CASSYSSPEGYYEQYF
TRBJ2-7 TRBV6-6 CASSPQGGAYEQYF
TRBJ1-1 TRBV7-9 CASSLLSGAEAFF
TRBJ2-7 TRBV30 CAWSVLAGVRAYEQYF
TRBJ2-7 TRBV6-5 CASSYSGTSGSYEQYF
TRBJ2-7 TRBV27 CASSLSAGFYEQYF
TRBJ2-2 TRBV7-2 CASSLRAGPGTGELFF
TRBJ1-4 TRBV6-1 CASSEQPGVMKKLFF
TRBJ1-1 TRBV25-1 CASKPGGADYLNTEAFF
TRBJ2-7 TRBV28 CASSKRTGGAGEQYF
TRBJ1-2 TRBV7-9 CASSLFGGTHYGYTF
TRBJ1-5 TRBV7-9 CASSLTGGGNQPQHF
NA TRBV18 CASSPNRNSYEQYF
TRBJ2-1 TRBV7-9 CASSTTGSQGDEQFF
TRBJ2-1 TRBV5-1 CASSFMRGAYNEQFF
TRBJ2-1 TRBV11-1 CASSPAPSSGGSGYNEQFF
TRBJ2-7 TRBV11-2 CASSLRFPGGGNSYEQYF
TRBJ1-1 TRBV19 CASSNRGATREAFF
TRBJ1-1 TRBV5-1 CASSWDSSNTEAFF
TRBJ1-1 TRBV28 CASSFPTRNTEAFF
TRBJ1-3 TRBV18 CASSPSHPTGDSGNTIYF
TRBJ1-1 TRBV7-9 CASSLAYDSEAFF
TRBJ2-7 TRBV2 CASRIRDRSYEQYF
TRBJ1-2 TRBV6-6 CASRKKLGYGYTF
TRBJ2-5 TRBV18 CASSPLAGSQETQYF
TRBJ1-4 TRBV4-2 CASSQSQGSDEKLFF
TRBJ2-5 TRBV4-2 CASSPARAGIQETQYF